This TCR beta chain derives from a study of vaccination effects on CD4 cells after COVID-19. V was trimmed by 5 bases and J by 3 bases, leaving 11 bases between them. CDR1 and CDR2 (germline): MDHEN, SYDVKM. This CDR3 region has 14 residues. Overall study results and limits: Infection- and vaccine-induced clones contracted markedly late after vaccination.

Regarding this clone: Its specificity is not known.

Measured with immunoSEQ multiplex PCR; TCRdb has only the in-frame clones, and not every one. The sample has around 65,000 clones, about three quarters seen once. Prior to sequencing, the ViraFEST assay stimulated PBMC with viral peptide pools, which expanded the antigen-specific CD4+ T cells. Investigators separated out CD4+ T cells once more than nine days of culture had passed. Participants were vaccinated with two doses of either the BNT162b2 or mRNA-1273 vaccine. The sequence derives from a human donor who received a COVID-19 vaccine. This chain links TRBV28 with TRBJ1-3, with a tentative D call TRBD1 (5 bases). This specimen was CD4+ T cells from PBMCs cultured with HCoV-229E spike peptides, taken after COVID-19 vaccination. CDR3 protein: CASSPVGLGNTIYF. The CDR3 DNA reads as TGTGCCAGCAGTCCCGTGGGACTTGGAAACACCATATATTTT. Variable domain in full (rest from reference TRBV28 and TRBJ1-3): DVKVTQSSRYLVKRTGEKVFLECVQDMDHENMFWYRQDPGLGLRLIYFSYDVKMKEKGDIPEGYSVSREKKERFSLILESASTNQTSMYLCASSPVGLGNTIYFGEGSWLTVV.